Sequencing of this T cell receptor (beta chain) was carried out in a study of T cells in localized non-small cell lung cancer. General study results and limits: A median of approximately 60 of the top 100 tumor clones appeared in adjacent lung, which was paired and uninvolved. Among the tissues sampled, uninvolved adjacent lung had the highest T cell clonality, above tumor. Increased T cell density in blood showed an association with longer overall survival. Sequence data derive from only one tumor region, so heterogeneity remains possible.

This CDR3 is built from 14 residues. With 1 base removed from V and 5 bases from J, the gap between germline ends came to 12 bases. Germline V gives CDR1 SEHNR, CDR2 FQNEAQ (reference sequence). Clones were read by immunoSEQ multiplex PCR, and TCRdb kept only the in-frame ones, dropping some. The sample has around 20,000 clones; about 89% are singletons. Of note for this clone: The antigen is not known.

J is TRBJ2-7 and V is TRBV7-9, with a tentative D call TRBD2 (6 bases). This clonotype originated in a woman aged 40 to 75 with stage I lung adenocarcinoma. The source material was peripheral blood, sampled before any cancer treatment. CDR3 coding DNA: TGTGCCAGCAGCTTAGGAGGTAGCGGCAACGAGCAGTACTTC. Translation: CASSLGGSGNEQYF.